This entry lists 18 T cell receptor beta chains sequenced from one sample in a study of cytomegalovirus exposure and HLA in healthy donors (dated by TCRdb to about 2017). The receptor library was made with the immunoSEQ multiplex PCR assay. The multiplex PCR relied on a mix of 60 forward primers for TCR Vbeta segments and 13 reverse primers for TCR Jbeta segments. TCRdb took this table from immuneACCESS and kept in-frame rearrangements with V and J called. Such tables lack part of the clones; where checked against another copy, unresolved V genes explain under half of the gap, and the rest is unexplained. The sample table shows more than 85,000 clones, and about 12% are seen once. The top ten clonotypes cover approximately 15% of the sample. The sample consisted of PBMCs. Receptors were obtained from a man between 35 and 55 years old in good health and CMV-seropositive.

The V gene is TRBV5-6, the J gene TRBJ2-2; 12 nucleotides match TRBD2. Germline V gene data show CDR1 as SGHDT and CDR2 as YYEEEE. Unmatched junction bases numbered 7, after V lost 6 bases and J lost 4 bases. This CDR3 has 16 amino acids. The CDR3 spells CASNILAGGTTGELFF. The DNA of the CDR3 is TGTGCCAGCAACATACTAGCGGGAGGTACCACCGGGGAGCTGTTTTTT.

This clone was seen a few times. The chain couples TRBV4-1 to TRBJ1-5; D may be TRBD1 (6 bases). The CDR3 covers 15 residues. The ends were cut back, 4 bases at V and 4 bases at J, with 14 bases in the middle. Germline V gives CDR1 MGHRA, CDR2 YSYEKL. The CDR3 bases are TGCGCCAGCAGCCCGCAGTGGGGGCCTAATCAGCCCCAGCATTTT. Residues: CASSPQWGPNQPQHF.

This sequence joins TRBV5-6 and TRBJ2-1, with D hard to call. V was cut by 2 bases and J by 9 bases, with 9 bases left in between. This CDR3 spans 12 amino acids. In germline, CDR1 is SGHDT, CDR2 YYEEEE. DNA of the CDR3: TGTGCCAGCAGCTTTTCGTTCGGTGAGCAGTTCTTC. The encoded protein is CASSFSFGEQFF.

This clone was found a few times. This rearrangement joins TRBV7-9 to TRBJ2-2; the D is unclear. CDR1 is SEHNR, CDR2 FQNEAQ, per germline (reference sequence). Trimming cost V 2 bases and J 1 base, with 5 bases left between them. The CDR3 contains 14 residues. The CDR3 bases are TGTGCCAGCAGCTTACCCGGGAACACCGGGGAGCTGTTTTTT. It yields the protein CASSLPGNTGELFF.

This clone was observed a few times. The genes are TRBV28 and TRBJ2-5, with 9 bases that match TRBD1. The CDR3 length is 15 residues. Germline CDR1 MDHEN, CDR2 SYDVKM. Trimming removed 3 bases from V and 4 bases from J; junction bases left unmatched: 6. This CDR3 is CASSFLTGGPETQYF. DNA for the CDR3: TGTGCCAGCAGTTTCCTTACAGGGGGCCCAGAGACCCAGTACTTC.

The rearrangement joins TRBV14 to TRBJ2-7; 11 positions agree with TRBD2. CDR3 length equals 14 residues. V lost 1 base and J lost 9; bases outside the gene matches: 5. The germline CDR1 and CDR2 sequences are SGHDN and FVKESK. As DNA, the CDR3 is TGTGCCAGCAGCCAAGCTTACGGACTAGCGGGGCAGTACTTC. Translation gives CASSQAYGLAGQYF. Variable domain in full (rest from reference TRBV14 and TRBJ2-7): EAGVTQFPSHSVIEKGQTVTLRCDPISGHDNLYWYRRVMGKEIKFLLHFVKESKQDESGMPNNRFLAERTGGTYSTLKVQPAELEDSGVYFCASSQAYGLAGQYFGPGTRLTVT.

The V gene is TRBV28, the J gene TRBJ1-4; TRBD1 agrees at 8 bases. V was pared by 5 bases and J by 6 bases, with 5 bases of the junction left unmatched. The germline V gene encodes CDR1 MDHEN and CDR2 SYDVKM. This CDR3 region has 14 residues. This chain's CDR3 is CASSPGQGYEKLFF. For the CDR3, the DNA is TGTGCCAGCAGTCCCGGACAGGGATATGAAAAACTGTTTTTT.

This clone appeared a few times. The chain recombines TRBV28 with TRBJ2-1; 10 nucleotides agree with TRBD1. This CDR3 spans 15 amino acids. With 6 bases clipped from V and 8 bases from J, the junction kept 10 bases outside the gene matches. Per the germline V gene, CDR1 is MDHEN and CDR2 is SYDVKM. CDR3 region: CASSQGQGSFDEQFF. CDR3 coding DNA: TGTGCCAGCAGCCAGGGACAGGGGTCGTTTGATGAGCAGTTCTTC. Filled out from reference TRBV28 and TRBJ2-1, the complete variable domain reads DVKVTQSSRYLVKRTGEKVFLECVQDMDHENMFWYRQDPGLGLRLIYFSYDVKMKEKGDIPEGYSVSREKKERFSLILESASTNQTSMYLCASSQGQGSFDEQFFGPGTRLTVL.

The genes are TRBV11-2 and TRBJ1-2; no reliable D call. Per the germline V gene, CDR1 is SGHAT and CDR2 is FQNNGV. The ends were cut back, 5 bases at V and 4 bases at J, with 11 bases in the middle. CDR3 length: 13 amino acids. The CDR3 loop is CASSQPSGYGYTF. The CDR3 DNA is TGTGCCAGCAGCCAACCTTCGGGCTATGGCTACACCTTC.

V and J are TRBV9 and TRBJ2-7; tentatively, D is TRBD1 (5 bases). CDR1 SGDLS and CDR2 YYNGEE come from the germline V gene. This CDR3 is built from 13 residues. Trimming cost V 0 bases and J 5 bases, with 9 bases left between them. CDR3 DNA: TGTGCCAGCAGCGTAGGGGGCATTAACGAGCAGTACTTC. Translation: CASSVGGINEQYF.

This clone was detected ten times or more. The V and J genes are TRBV5-4 and TRBJ2-3; D may be TRBD2 (6 bases). The CDR3 runs 14 residues. V lost 0 bases to trimming and J lost 6 bases, with 11 bases between them. Germline assignment: CDR1 SGHNT and CDR2 YYREEE (reference sequence). CDR3 coding DNA: TGTGCCAGCAGCTTGGAACTAGCCCATGATACGCAGTATTTT. It yields the protein CASSLELAHDTQYF. Full variable domain (missing parts from reference TRBV5-4 and TRBJ2-3): ETGVTQSPTHLIKTRGQQVTLRCSSQSGHNTVSWYQQALGQGPQFIFQYYREEENGRGNFPPRFSGLQFPNYSSELNVNALELDDSALYLCASSLELAHDTQYFGPGTRLTVL.

This clone turned up a few times. The chain recombines TRBV4-3 with TRBJ2-1; 7 bases agree with TRBD1. CDR3 length: 16 amino acids. Germline CDR1 LGHNA, CDR2 YSLEER. V shed 1 base and J 8 bases; nucleotides not matched to a gene: 11. This chain's CDR3 is CASSQAPTGKGDEQFF. CDR3 nucleotide sequence: TGCGCCAGCAGCCAAGCACCGACAGGGAAGGGTGATGAGCAGTTCTTC.

This clone was observed a handful of times. This chain links TRBV6-5 with TRBJ2-5; TRBD1 is a possible D gene (6 bases). There are 14 residues in the CDR3. Germline CDR1 is MNHEY and CDR2 is SVGAGI. V lost 6 bases, J lost 4 bases, and 15 bases lay in between. The CDR3 DNA reads as TGTGCCAGCAGACTGCAAGGGGGTACAGAGACCCAGTACTTC. Its protein product is CASRLQGGTETQYF.

The CDR3 DNA reads as TGCGCCAGCAGCTTGGAGGGGCGACAGGCAGATACGCAGTATTTT. It yields the protein CASSLEGRQADTQYF. This sequence joins TRBV5-1 and TRBJ2-3, with D maybe TRBD1 (6 bases). Germline loops: CDR1 SGHRS, CDR2 YFSETQ. The CDR3 extends over 15 amino acids. The ends were cut back, 0 bases at V and 4 bases at J, with 12 bases in the middle.

This clone was picked up one time. The chain recombines TRBV4-2 with TRBJ2-2; TRBD2 matches 12 bases. The CDR3 runs 16 residues. CDR1 is LGHNA and CDR2 is YNFKEQ in the germline V gene. V lost 0 bases to trimming and J lost 7 bases; unmatched junction nucleotides: 3. The CDR3 nucleotides read TGTGCCAGCAGCCAAGAACTAGCGGGGGGAGGCGGGGAGCTGTTTTTT. It yields the protein CASSQELAGGGGELFF.

The chain couples TRBV5-1 to TRBJ2-6; 10 nucleotides agree with TRBD1. The CDR3 extends over 18 amino acids. With 3 bases clipped from V and 2 bases from J, the junction kept 8 bases outside the gene matches. Germline lookup yields CDR1 SGHRS and CDR2 YFSETQ. In nucleotides, the CDR3 is TGCGCCAGCAGCTCGGAAAGGGACAGGGGCACTGGGGCCAACGTCCTGACTTTC. It is translated as CASSSERDRGTGANVLTF.

The chain has TRBV7-9 and TRBJ2-7, with 8 bases fitting TRBD1. The germline CDR1 and CDR2 sequences are SEHNR and FQNEAQ (reference sequence). The CDR3 extends over 17 amino acids. J was trimmed by 2 bases and V by 1 base; bases with no gene match: 10. In DNA form, the CDR3 reads TGTGCCAGCAGCTTAGTTCACCGCAGGGGGCGTCCCTACGAGCAGTACTTC. Amino acid sequence: CASSLVHRRGRPYEQYF.

The V gene is TRBV27, the J gene TRBJ1-6; D remains unclear. With 4 bases removed from V and 0 bases from J, the gap between germline ends came to 7 bases. Germline assignment: CDR1 MNHEY and CDR2 SMNVEV (reference sequence). The CDR3 extends over 15 amino acids. CDR3 DNA: TGTGCCAGCAGTTGGCGGGGCTCCTATAATTCACCCCTCCACTTT. Its protein product is CASSWRGSYNSPLHF.